Listed below are T cell receptor beta chains from one sample, sequenced in a study of a mutant IDH1 vaccine in newly diagnosed glioma. Clones were read by immunoSEQ multiplex PCR, and TCRdb kept only the in-frame ones, dropping some. The table has more than 30,000 clones, about 80% seen once. These receptors have no known antigen. This sample comprised PBMCs, obtained from a glioma patient whose treatment included an IDH1 peptide vaccine. The source of these receptors is a man aged 25-45 years with glioma. Each CDR3 is given with its conserved first and last residue. Fields, in order: V gene, D gene, J gene, clone size, CDR3 protein, CDR3 DNA. The D gene is left open where the match is weak. Size values are once, few and many counts, or a class for expanded clones, and some rows have none.

TRBV4-3	.	TRBJ2-4	.	CASSHRWRDSGNQYF	TGCGCCAGCAGCCACCGTTGGCGGGACAGCGGCAATCAGTACTTC
TRBV2	.	TRBJ2-7	.	CATNDQYEQYF	TGTGCCACCAATGACCAATACGAGCAGTACTTC
TRBV5-1	TRBD1	TRBJ1-1	.	CASSPETGEAEAFF	TGCGCCAGCAGCCCCGAGACAGGGGAGGCTGAAGCTTTCTTT
TRBV9	TRBD1	TRBJ2-5	once	CASSLTGGEETQYF	TGTGCCAGCAGCCTCACAGGGGGCGAGGAGACCCAGTACTTC
TRBV2	TRBD2	TRBJ2-5	.	CASNEAGVRRETQYF	TGTGCCAGCAATGAAGCGGGAGTGCGTCGAGAGACCCAGTACTTC
TRBV28	TRBD1	TRBJ2-5	.	CASSLTGTGGRATQYF	TGTGCCAGCAGTTTGACCGGGACAGGGGGGAGGGCGACCCAGTACTTC
TRBV7-9	TRBD2	TRBJ2-3	once	CASSLTSGGSRTDTQYF	TGTGCCAGCAGCTTGACTAGCGGGGGGTCGAGAACAGATACGCAGTATTTT
TRBV6-5	TRBD2	TRBJ2-3	.	CASRTGTSGTDTQYF	TGTGCCAGCAGAACTGGGACTAGCGGTACAGATACGCAGTATTTT
TRBV27	TRBD2	TRBJ2-3	once	CASSLSTREADTQYF	TGTGCCAGCAGTTTATCGACACGGGAGGCAGATACGCAGTATTTT
TRBV6-1	.	TRBJ1-1	.	CASSAPDSFSWAFF	TGTGCCAGCAGCGCCCCCGACAGCTTCTCATGGGCTTTCTTT
TRBV5-1	.	TRBJ2-7	few	CASSFWTSNYEQYF	TGCGCCAGCAGCTTTTGGACTTCCAACTACGAGCAGTACTTC
TRBV4-1	TRBD2	TRBJ2-7	.	CASSQDLPSGRWYEQYF	TGCGCCAGCAGCCAAGATCTTCCTAGCGGGAGGTGGTACGAGCAGTACTTC
TRBV7-9	.	TRBJ1-1	.	CASRDLVKNTEAFF	TGTGCCAGCAGGGACCTCGTAAAGAACACTGAAGCTTTCTTT
TRBV4-1	TRBD1	TRBJ2-7	.	CASSEQGVVNEQYF	TGCGCCAGCAGCGAACAGGGGGTCGTCAACGAGCAGTACTTC
TRBV29-1	.	TRBJ2-2	.	CSVGGLGNTGELFF	TGCAGCGTTGGAGGGCTGGGGAACACCGGGGAGCTGTTTTTT
TRBV4-3	.	TRBJ1-1	.	CASSQDGAYTEAFF	TGCGCCAGCAGCCAAGATGGGGCATACACTGAAGCTTTCTTT
TRBV19	.	TRBJ1-2	.	CASTGGSANYGYTF	TGTGCCAGTACGGGAGGTTCCGCTAACTATGGCTACACCTTC
TRBV7-8	.	TRBJ1-5	.	CASSPWGDSNQPQHF	TGTGCCAGCAGCCCCTGGGGGGATAGCAATCAGCCCCAGCATTTT
TRBV7-3	.	TRBJ2-3	.	CASSLSPDQDTQYF	TGTGCCAGCAGCTTATCGCCAGATCAAGATACGCAGTATTTT
TRBV7-2	.	TRBJ2-1	.	CASSRDPLTYNEQFF	TGTGCCAGCAGCCGGGACCCACTAACCTACAATGAGCAGTTCTTC
TRBV10-3	TRBD1	TRBJ2-5	.	CAISESDRGETQYF	TGTGCCATCAGTGAGTCGGACAGGGGAGAGACCCAGTACTTC
TRBV6-5	TRBD1	TRBJ1-6	few	CASSYLSRGRNSPLHF	TGTGCCAGCAGTTACCTTTCCAGGGGGAGGAATTCACCCCTCCACTTT
TRBV15	TRBD2	TRBJ2-5	once	CATSNAAGAQYF	TGTGCCACCAGCAACGCCGCGGGGGCCCAGTACTTC
TRBV13	.	TRBJ1-1	.	CASSIGQGDTEAFF	TGTGCCAGCAGCATAGGGCAGGGTGACACTGAAGCTTTCTTT
TRBV6-6	TRBD1	TRBJ2-5	.	CASSSRDRGQETQYF	TGTGCCAGCAGTTCCCGGGACAGGGGGCAGGAGACCCAGTACTTC
TRBV15	TRBD2	TRBJ2-7	once	CATSLAGGNLYEQYF	TGTGCCACCAGTTTAGCGGGAGGGAATCTGTACGAGCAGTACTTC
TRBV7-9	TRBD1	TRBJ2-5	.	CASSFAPTDGQDETQYF	TGTGCCAGCAGCTTCGCGCCTACCGACGGACAGGACGAGACCCAGTACTTC
TRBV7-2	.	TRBJ2-5	.	CASSIDEETQYF	TGTGCCAGCAGCATAGACGAAGAGACCCAGTACTTC
TRBV19	.	TRBJ1-1	.	CASSIFSRVRSSEAFF	TGTGCCAGTAGTATATTTTCCCGGGTTCGGTCCTCTGAAGCTTTCTTT
TRBV7-9	.	TRBJ2-7	.	CASSFSSYEQYF	TGTGCCAGCAGCTTTAGCAGCTACGAGCAGTACTTC
TRBV4-1	.	TRBJ1-1	.	CASSQGSYVRNTEAFF	TGCGCCAGCAGCCAAGGCTCGTATGTCAGGAACACTGAAGCTTTCTTT
TRBV6-5	.	TRBJ1-4	.	CASSPRQGKAEKLFF	TGTGCCAGCAGCCCCCGGCAGGGGAAAGCGGAAAAACTGTTTTTT
TRBV7-3	.	TRBJ1-1	.	CASSSGRLGTEAFF	TGTGCCAGCAGCTCTGGACGGCTGGGGACTGAAGCTTTCTTT
TRBV30	TRBD2	TRBJ2-1	.	CVWLAGYNEQFF	TGTGTCTGGCTAGCGGGATACAATGAGCAGTTCTTC
TRBV6-8	TRBD1	TRBJ2-1	.	CASSHRGHEQFF	TGTGCCAGCAGCCACAGGGGGCATGAGCAGTTCTTC
TRBV9	TRBD1	TRBJ2-1	.	CASSVVDRGSYNEQFF	TGTGCCAGCAGCGTAGTGGACAGGGGTTCCTACAATGAGCAGTTCTTC
TRBV7-6	.	TRBJ2-7	.	CASSPGQKDYEQYF	TGTGCCAGCAGCCCTGGACAGAAAGACTACGAGCAGTACTTC
TRBV30	TRBD1	TRBJ2-4	.	CAWSFLGQGFYF	TGTGCCTGGAGTTTCTTGGGACAGGGCTTCTACTTC
TRBV10-3	.	TRBJ1-2	.	CAISEFRPGPSNYGYTF	TGTGCCATCAGTGAGTTCCGGCCTGGGCCGTCCAACTATGGCTACACCTTC
TRBV2	.	TRBJ2-7	.	CASNPEPGGEQYF	TGTGCCAGCAATCCCGAGCCTGGGGGCGAGCAGTACTTC
TRBV6-1	TRBD2	TRBJ2-7	.	CASNQREGLGEQYF	TGTGCCAGCAATCAGCGGGAGGGATTGGGCGAGCAGTACTTC
TRBV12-5	TRBD2	TRBJ2-1	few	CASALQTSGTLYNEQFF	TGTGCTAGTGCCCTACAAACTAGCGGGACCCTCTACAATGAGCAGTTCTTC
TRBV7-8	.	TRBJ1-5	.	CASSLSWDQPQHF	TGTGCCAGCAGCTTATCTTGGGATCAGCCCCAGCATTTT
TRBV7-6	TRBD1	TRBJ2-7	.	CASSFSWDRTYEQYF	TGTGCCAGCAGCTTCAGTTGGGACAGAACCTACGAGCAGTACTTC
TRBV27	TRBD1	TRBJ1-5	once	CASRPGTASNQPQHF	TGTGCCAGCAGGCCCGGGACAGCAAGCAATCAGCCTCAGCATTTT
TRBV29-1	TRBD1	TRBJ1-1	.	CSVERGPRGETEAFF	TGCAGCGTTGAAAGGGGTCCCAGGGGGGAAACTGAAGCTTTCTTT
TRBV20-1	.	TRBJ1-2	.	CSARDLPGYTF	TGCAGTGCTAGAGATTTGCCCGGGTACACCTTC
TRBV5-4	TRBD2	TRBJ2-6	.	CASSLSGGGYSGANVLTF	TGTGCCAGCAGCTTGTCGGGCGGGGGTTACTCTGGGGCCAACGTCCTGACTTTC
TRBV5-1	.	TRBJ2-7	.	CASQAGQASYEQYF	TGCGCCAGCCAAGCGGGACAGGCCTCCTACGAGCAGTACTTC
TRBV28	TRBD1	TRBJ1-4	.	CASDQDRGREKLFF	TGTGCCAGCGATCAGGACAGGGGTCGAGAAAAACTGTTTTTT